This T cell receptor (beta chain) was sequenced for a study of identical twins (dated by TCRdb to about 2016). At the level of the whole study: The study deep-sequenced TCR alpha and beta repertoires from monozygotic twins, unrelated adults of various ages and cord blood to test whether fetal clonotypes persist. To rule out contamination, replicate twin experiments were performed at different times with different library preparation protocols. Overall study results and their limits: The excess sharing between twins in beta out-of-frame sequences was weaker because fewer shared sequences reduced the signal-to-noise ratio. Recombination models systematically underestimated out-of-frame TCR alpha sharing in monozygotic twins but agreed with sharing between unrelated individuals. Zero-insertion analyses could be partly confounded by invariant T cells such as MAIT and iNKT, though diverse VJ usage argued against such confounding for most clonotypes. Abundant cord blood beta clonotypes had fewer insertions, young adult naive repertoires showed a similar but weaker trend, and memory repertoires showed no such trend. Compared with coincidental sharing between unrelated individuals, an excess of low generation-probability sequences was observed among out-of-frame TCR alpha sequences shared between twins. Because the same donors could not be followed over many years, the conclusions depended on cross-sectional statistical analysis.

Libraries were prepared through 5' RACE. Instrument on record: Illumina HiSeq 2000. Template switching added a universal primer binding site, and the final cDNA carried a unique molecular identifier that allowed TCR cDNA molecules to be counted accurately. First-strand cDNA for TCR alpha and beta chains was synthesized from specific primers in the conserved constant-segment region. To control for contamination, every cDNA library was double barcoded, receiving both a SMART-Mk sample barcode and Illumina barcodes. TruSeq adapter sequences and Illumina sample barcodes were added in two successive PCR steps. The Illumina HiSeq platform was used with custom primers to sequence TCR alpha and beta cDNA libraries. The authors' analysis ran thus. Unique molecular identifiers were extracted from raw reads with MiGEC, and CDR3 positions were determined with MiXCR. Recombination models were inferred per individual with the repgenHMM and IGoR tools using an EM algorithm. The analysis of shared clonotypes was done with the tcR package in R, with sharing normalized by the product of cloneset sizes. To study raw recombination free of thymic and clonal selection effects, out-of-frame nonproductive sequences were analyzed. TCRdb's own reprocessing of the public reads used fastp at Q25 and MiXCR and kept productive beta chains. Identical CDR3 proteins give one entry, which carries the most common genes and DNA. What appears here as the V and J calls and clone size reflects TCRdb's work, not the paper's. Recorded for this sample are just under 650,000 distinct CDR3 sequences; around 7.5% of them occurred a single time. 1.6% of the sample belongs to the ten largest clones.

Every donor was a healthy Caucasian. Three pairs of female monozygotic twins, all aged 18 to 29 years, were included in the twin cohort. The RNA used for TCR libraries was isolated from peripheral blood mononuclear cells. V was cut back by 6 bases and J by 5 bases, leaving a gap of 14 bases between them. The germline V gene specifies SGHDT as CDR1 and YYEEEE as CDR2. There are 13 amino acids in the CDR3, from cysteine to phenylalanine inclusive. The kept DNA is CDR3 alone, 39 bases in frame from the first base. As concerns this clonotype: Its antigen remains unidentified. Base qualities were left out, and no much larger clone turns up one base away.

The sample also formed part of further work on yellow fever vaccine responses in identical twins. Taken from the second paper: According to the authors, the vaccine-induced T cell response in identical twins seemed to be partly convergent and partly specific to each individual. In identical twins, the study followed T cell clones that responded to the vaccine with precision.

The sequence is built from TRBV5-6 and TRBJ1-1; the D gene lacks a confident call. This clonotype originated in a young woman in good health. Sequenced input: PBMCs. The DNA is as follows: TGTGCCAGCAATAAACTCGTTCAGACTGAAGCTTTCTTT. It specifies CASNKLVQTEAFF. Joined to the reference TRBV5-6 and TRBJ1-1 proteins, this CDR3 gives the full variable domain: DAGVTQSPTHLIKTRGQQVTLRCSPKSGHDTVSWYQQALGQGPQFIFQYYEEEERQRGNFPDRFSGHQFPNYSSELNVNALLLGDSALYLCASNKLVQTEAFFGQGTRLTVV.